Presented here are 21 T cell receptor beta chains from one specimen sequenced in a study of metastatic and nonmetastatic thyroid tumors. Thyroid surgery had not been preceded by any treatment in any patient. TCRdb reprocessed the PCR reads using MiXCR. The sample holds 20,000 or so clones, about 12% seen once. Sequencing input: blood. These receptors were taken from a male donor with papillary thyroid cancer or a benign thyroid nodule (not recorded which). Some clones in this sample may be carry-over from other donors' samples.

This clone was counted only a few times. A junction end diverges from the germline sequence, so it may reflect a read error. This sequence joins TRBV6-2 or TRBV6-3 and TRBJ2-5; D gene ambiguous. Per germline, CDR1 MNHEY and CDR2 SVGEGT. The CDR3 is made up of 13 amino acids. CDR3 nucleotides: TGTACCAGCAGTTACTCGATTGGGGAGACCCAGTACTTC. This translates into CTSSYSIGETQYF.

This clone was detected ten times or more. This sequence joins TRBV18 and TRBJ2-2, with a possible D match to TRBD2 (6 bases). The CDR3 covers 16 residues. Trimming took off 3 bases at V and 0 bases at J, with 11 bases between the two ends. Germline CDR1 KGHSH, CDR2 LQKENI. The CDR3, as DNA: TGTGCCAGCTCACCCCGCGGGACTGCGAACACCGGGGAGCTGTTTTTT. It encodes CASSPRGTANTGELFF.

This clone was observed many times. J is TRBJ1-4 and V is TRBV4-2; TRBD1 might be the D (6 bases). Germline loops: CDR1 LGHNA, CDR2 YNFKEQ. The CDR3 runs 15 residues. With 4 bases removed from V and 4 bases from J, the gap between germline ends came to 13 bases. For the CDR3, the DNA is TGTGCCAGCAGCCGGACAGTGAATATTAATGAAAAACTGTTTTTT. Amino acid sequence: CASSRTVNINEKLFF.

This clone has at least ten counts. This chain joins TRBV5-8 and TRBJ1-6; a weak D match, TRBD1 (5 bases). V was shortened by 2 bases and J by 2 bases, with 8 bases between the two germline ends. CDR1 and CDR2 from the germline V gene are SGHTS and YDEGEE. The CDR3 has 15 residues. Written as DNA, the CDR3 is TGTGCCAGCAGCTTAAGGACAACCTATAATTCACCCCTCCACTTT. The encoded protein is CASSLRTTYNSPLHF.

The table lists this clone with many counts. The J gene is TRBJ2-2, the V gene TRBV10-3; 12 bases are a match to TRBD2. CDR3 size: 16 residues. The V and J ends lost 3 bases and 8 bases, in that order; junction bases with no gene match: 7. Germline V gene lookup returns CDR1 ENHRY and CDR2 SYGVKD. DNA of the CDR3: TGTGCCATCAGTGAACTTTGGACTAGCGGGAAAGGGGAGCTGTTTTTT. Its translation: CAISELWTSGKGELFF.

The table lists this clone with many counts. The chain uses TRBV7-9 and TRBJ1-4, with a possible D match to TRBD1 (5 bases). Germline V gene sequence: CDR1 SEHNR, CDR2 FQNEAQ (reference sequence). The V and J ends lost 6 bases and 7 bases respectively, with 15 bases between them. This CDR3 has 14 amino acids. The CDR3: CASRPQGRGEKLFF. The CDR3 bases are TGTGCCAGCAGACCTCAGGGAAGAGGTGAAAAACTGTTTTTT.

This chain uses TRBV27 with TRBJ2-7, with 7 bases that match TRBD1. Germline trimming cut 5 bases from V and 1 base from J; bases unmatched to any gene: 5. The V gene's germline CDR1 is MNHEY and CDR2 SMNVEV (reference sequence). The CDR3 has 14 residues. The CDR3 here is CASSHRDSSYEQYF. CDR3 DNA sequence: TGTGCCAGCAGTCACCGGGACAGTTCCTACGAGCAGTACTTC.

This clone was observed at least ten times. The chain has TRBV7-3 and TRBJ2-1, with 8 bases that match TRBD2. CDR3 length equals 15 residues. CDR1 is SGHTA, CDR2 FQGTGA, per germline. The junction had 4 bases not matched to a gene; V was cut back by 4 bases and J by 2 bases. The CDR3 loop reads CASSSGGGPYNEQFF. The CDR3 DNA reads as TGTGCCAGCAGCTCGGGGGGGGGCCCCTACAATGAGCAGTTCTTC.

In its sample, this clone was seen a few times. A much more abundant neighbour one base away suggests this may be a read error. The CDR3 DNA sequence: TGTGCCAGCGAGGCAGGTCTAGCCAAAAACATTCAGTACTTC. Amino acids: CASEAGLAKNIQYF. This rearrangement joins TRBV12-3 or TRBV12-4 to TRBJ2-4; D remains unclear. V was cut by 8 bases and J by 0 bases, with 11 bases left in between. CDR3 length: 14 amino acids.

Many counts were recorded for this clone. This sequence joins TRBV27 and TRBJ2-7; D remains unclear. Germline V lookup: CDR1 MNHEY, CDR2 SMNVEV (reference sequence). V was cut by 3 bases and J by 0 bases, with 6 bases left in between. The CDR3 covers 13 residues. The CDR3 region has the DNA TGTGCCAGCAGTTTCGCATCCTCCTACGAGCAGTACTTC. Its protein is CASSFASSYEQYF.

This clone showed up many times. CDR3: CSARWTSGATDTQYF. In nucleotides, the CDR3 is TGCAGTGCTAGATGGACTAGCGGGGCCACAGATACGCAGTATTTT. The chain has TRBV20-1 and TRBJ2-3; 12 bases are a match to TRBD2. Germline V CDR1 and CDR2: DFQATT, SNEGSKA (reference sequence). Trimming removed 2 bases from V and 2 bases from J; junction bases left unmatched: 2. The CDR3 length is 15 residues.

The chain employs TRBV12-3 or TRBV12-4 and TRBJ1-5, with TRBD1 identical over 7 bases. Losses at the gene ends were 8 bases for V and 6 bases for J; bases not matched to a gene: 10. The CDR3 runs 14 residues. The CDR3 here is CASLTGPLGQPQHF. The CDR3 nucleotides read TGTGCCAGCCTGACAGGGCCACTAGGTCAGCCCCAGCATTTT.

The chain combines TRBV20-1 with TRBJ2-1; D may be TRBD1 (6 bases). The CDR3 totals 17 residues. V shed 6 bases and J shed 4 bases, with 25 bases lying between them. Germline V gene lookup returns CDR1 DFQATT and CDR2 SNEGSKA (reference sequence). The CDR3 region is CSARGRGIGNKYNEQFF. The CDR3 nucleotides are TGCAGTGCCCGAGGAAGGGGGATCGGAAATAAATACAATGAGCAGTTCTTC.

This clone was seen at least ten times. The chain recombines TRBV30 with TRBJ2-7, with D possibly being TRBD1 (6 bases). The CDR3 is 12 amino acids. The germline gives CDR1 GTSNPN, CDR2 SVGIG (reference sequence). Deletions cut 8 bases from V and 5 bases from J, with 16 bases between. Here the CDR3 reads CAGAGTSDEQYF. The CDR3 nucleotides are TGTGCCGGAGCCGGGACATCGGACGAGCAGTACTTC.

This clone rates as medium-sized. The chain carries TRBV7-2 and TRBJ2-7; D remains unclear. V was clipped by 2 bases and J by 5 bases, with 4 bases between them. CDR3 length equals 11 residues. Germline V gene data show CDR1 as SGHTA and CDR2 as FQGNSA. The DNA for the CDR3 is TGTGCCAGCAGCTTATACCACGAGCAGTACTTC. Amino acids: CASSLYHEQYF.

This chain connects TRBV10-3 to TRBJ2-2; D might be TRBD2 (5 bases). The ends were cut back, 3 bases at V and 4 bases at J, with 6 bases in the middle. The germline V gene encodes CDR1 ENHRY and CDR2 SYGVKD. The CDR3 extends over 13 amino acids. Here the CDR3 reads CAISDGSTGELFF. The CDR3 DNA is TGTGCCATCAGTGATGGGAGCACCGGGGAGCTGTTTTTT.

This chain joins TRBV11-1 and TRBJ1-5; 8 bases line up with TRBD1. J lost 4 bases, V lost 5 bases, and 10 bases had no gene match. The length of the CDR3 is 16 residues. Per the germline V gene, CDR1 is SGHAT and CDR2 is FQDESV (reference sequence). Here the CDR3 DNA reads TGTGCCAGCAGCCGCGCAGGACAGGGTGGGAATCAGCCCCAGCATTTT. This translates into CASSRAGQGGNQPQHF.

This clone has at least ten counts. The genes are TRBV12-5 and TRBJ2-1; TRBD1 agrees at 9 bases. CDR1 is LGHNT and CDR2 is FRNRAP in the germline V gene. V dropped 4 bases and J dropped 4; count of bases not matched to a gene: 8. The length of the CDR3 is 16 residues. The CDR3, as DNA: TGTGCTAGTGGTTCCTCGGGACAGGGTTTATACAATGAGCAGTTCTTC. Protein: CASGSSGQGLYNEQFF. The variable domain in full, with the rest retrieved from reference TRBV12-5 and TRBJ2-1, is DARVTQTPRHKVTEMGQEVTMRCQPILGHNTVFWYRQTMMQGLELLAYFRNRAPLDDSGMPKDRFSAEMPDATLATLKIQPSEPRDSAVYFCASGSSGQGLYNEQFFGPGTRLTVL.

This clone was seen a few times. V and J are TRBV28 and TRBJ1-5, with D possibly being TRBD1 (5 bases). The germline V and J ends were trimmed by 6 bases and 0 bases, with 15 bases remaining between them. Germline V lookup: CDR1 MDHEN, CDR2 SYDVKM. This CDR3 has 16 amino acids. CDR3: CASSRIRGYSNQPQHF. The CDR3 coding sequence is TGTGCCAGCAGCCGAATCCGGGGGTATAGCAATCAGCCCCAGCATTTT.

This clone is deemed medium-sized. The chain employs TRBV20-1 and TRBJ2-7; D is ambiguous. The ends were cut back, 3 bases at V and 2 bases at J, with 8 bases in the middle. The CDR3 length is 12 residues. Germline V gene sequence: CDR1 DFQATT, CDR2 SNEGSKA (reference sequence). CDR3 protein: CSASGETYEQYF. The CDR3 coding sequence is TGCAGTGCTAGCGGCGAGACCTACGAGCAGTACTTC.

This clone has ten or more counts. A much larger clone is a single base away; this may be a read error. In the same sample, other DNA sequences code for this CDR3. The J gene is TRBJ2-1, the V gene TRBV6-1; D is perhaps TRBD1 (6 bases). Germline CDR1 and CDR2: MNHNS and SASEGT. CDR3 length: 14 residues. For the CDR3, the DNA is TGTGCCAGCAGTCGAGGACAGTCCTACAATGGGCAGTTCTTC. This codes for CASSRGQSYNGQFF.